The next 9 T cell receptor beta chains were all read from a single sample in a study of blood T cell repertoires in COVID-19. Repertoires were generated with immunoSEQ multiplex PCR, while TCRdb's copy carries only in-frame clones and drops some. The sample lists about 45,000 clones; around 85% were seen once. Sequencing input: peripheral blood. Receptor source: a woman of 80 years or more with acute or convalescent COVID-19.

This clone has more than one count but fewer than ten. V usage is TRBV28 and J usage is TRBJ2-7; 8 bases are shared with TRBD1. Germline V gives CDR1 MDHEN, CDR2 SYDVKM. The CDR3 spans 14 residues. The trim removed 7 bases at V and 0 bases at J, leaving 5 bases unmatched. CDR3 DNA sequence: TGTGCCAGCACCTTGGGGACAGGCTCCTACGAGCAGTACTTC. It codes for CASTLGTGSYEQYF.

This clone is medium-sized by share. The chain employs TRBV28 and TRBJ1-5, with 11 bases aligning to TRBD1. Germline CDR1 is MDHEN and CDR2 is SYDVKM. With 2 bases clipped from V and 6 bases from J, the junction kept 3 bases outside the gene matches. The CDR3 consists of 15 residues. CDR3 residues: CASSLMGQGGQPQHF. The DNA for the CDR3 is TGTGCCAGCAGTTTAATGGGACAGGGGGGTCAGCCCCAGCATTTT.

V gene TRBV10-3 combines with J gene TRBJ2-2; D is possibly TRBD1 (5 bases). The CDR3 extends over 16 amino acids. The V gene lost 10 bases and the J gene lost 6 bases, with 24 bases spanning the gap. CDR1 is ENHRY, CDR2 SYGVKD, per germline. The CDR3 bases are TGTGCCACGGGCTTGCAGGGAACCCCTGGCGCCGGGGAGCTGTTTTTT. As protein: CATGLQGTPGAGELFF.

The chain joins TRBV7-8 to TRBJ1-3, with D unresolved. The CDR3 consists of 15 residues. Germline V gene data show CDR1 as SGHVS and CDR2 as FQNEAQ. V was trimmed by 5 bases and J by 7 bases, leaving 18 bases between them. The CDR3 sequence: CASSPRSGTGNTIYF. As DNA, the CDR3 is TGTGCCAGCAGCCCCAGGAGCGGAACGGGGAACACCATATATTTT.

The rearrangement links TRBV30 to TRBJ1-5, with TRBD1 matching 7 bases. Unmatched junction bases numbered 20, after V lost 3 bases and J lost 0 bases. The CDR3 totals 20 residues. The germline gives CDR1 GTSNPN, CDR2 SVGIG (reference sequence). CDR3 DNA sequence: TGTGCCTGGAGCTCAAGACAGGGCGTCAGGGGATTCTATAGCAATCAGCCCCAGCATTTT. This gives the protein CAWSSRQGVRGFYSNQPQHF. Full variable domain (outside the CDR3, taken from reference TRBV30 and TRBJ1-5): SQTIHQWPATLVQPVGSPLSLECTVEGTSNPNLYWYRQAAGRGLQLLFYSVGIGQISSEVPQNLSASRPQDRQFILSSKKLLLSDSGFYLCAWSSRQGVRGFYSNQPQHFGDGTRLSIL.

The chain joins TRBV7-6 to TRBJ2-1; TRBD2 is a possible D gene (6 bases). V was pared by 3 bases and J by 4 bases, with 13 bases between. Germline values: CDR1 SGHVS, CDR2 FNYEAQ. This CDR3 contains 15 residues. The CDR3 nucleotides read TGTGCCAGCAGCTTGGACGGGAGCGGATACAATGAGCAGTTCTTC. This gives the protein CASSLDGSGYNEQFF. The full variable domain, completed using reference TRBV7-6 and TRBJ2-1, is GAGVSQSPRYKVTKRGQDVALRCDPISGHVSLYWYRQALGQGPEFLTYFNYEAQQDKSGLPNDRFSAERPEGSISTLTIQRTEQRDSAMYRCASSLDGSGYNEQFFGPGTRLTVL.

The chain recombines TRBV24-1 with TRBJ2-7; D might be TRBD2 (6 bases). The germline V and J ends were trimmed by 5 bases and 5 bases, with 24 bases remaining between them. The CDR3 covers 17 residues. CDR1 and CDR2 from the germline V gene are KGHDR and SFDVKD. The CDR3 bases are TGTGCCACCAGTGGTTCCCGCCGGGAGAGAGGGAGCCACGAGCAGTACTTC. Protein product: CATSGSRRERGSHEQYF.

This clone was seen once. This chain uses TRBV4-1 with TRBJ1-5, with 7 bases fitting TRBD1. The length of the CDR3 is 16 residues. The junction had 16 bases not matched to a gene; V was cut back by 4 bases and J by 10 bases. Germline V gene data show CDR1 as MGHRA and CDR2 as YSYEKL. CDR3 region: CASSRTDRSLINPQHF. In DNA form, the CDR3 reads TGCGCCAGCAGCCGAACGGACAGGAGCCTAATCAATCCCCAGCATTTT.

V gene TRBV27 combines with J gene TRBJ2-1, with unresolved D. The CDR3 runs 15 residues. Germline V gives CDR1 MNHEY, CDR2 SMNVEV (reference sequence). Trimming removed 3 bases at V and 0 bases at J, with 9 bases between. The DNA of the CDR3 is TGTGCCAGCAGTTTTGAGTTTGGCTCCTACAATGAGCAGTTCTTC. It specifies CASSFEFGSYNEQFF.